Following are 25 T cell receptor beta chains from one sample sequenced in a study of blood T cell repertoires in COVID-19. The table came from immunoSEQ multiplex PCR; TCRdb's copy has only in-frame clones and leaves some out. In the table there are around 150,000 clones, approximately 81% of which are singletons. The sample taken for sequencing was peripheral blood. The receptors were gathered from a human donor with acute or convalescent COVID-19. The donor label of this sample is uncertain.

The gene calls are TRBV5-6 and TRBJ1-5, with 9 bases identical to TRBD1. The CDR3 covers 17 residues. The junction had 9 bases not matched to a gene; V was cut back by 2 bases and J by 3 bases. Per the germline V gene, CDR1 is SGHDT and CDR2 is YYEEEE. CDR3: CASSFAQGASFNQPQHF. CDR3 nucleotides: TGTGCCAGCAGCTTCGCACAGGGGGCATCGTTCAATCAGCCCCAGCATTTT.

This clone was recorded a few times. V and J are TRBV4-3 and TRBJ2-7; a weak D match, TRBD1 (5 bases). Trimming removed 0 bases from V and 6 bases from J, with 15 bases in between. Germline V lookup: CDR1 LGHNA, CDR2 YSLEER. The CDR3 consists of 15 residues. CDR3 loop: CASSQDNQGSGEQYF. As DNA, the CDR3 is TGCGCCAGCAGCCAAGATAACCAGGGATCAGGCGAGCAGTACTTC.

This sequence joins TRBV3-1 (or the pseudogene TRBV3-2) and TRBJ1-1; D is unresolved. The germline V gene encodes CDR1 LGHDT and CDR2 YNNKEL (reference sequence). V was clipped by 4 bases and J by 0 bases, with 9 bases between them. The CDR3 contains 14 residues. The CDR3 sequence: CASSLSTLNTEAFF. Written as DNA, the CDR3 is TGTGCCAGCAGCCTTTCGACATTGAACACTGAAGCTTTCTTT.

This clone has just a few counts. The chain joins TRBV18 to TRBJ2-7; D might be TRBD1 (5 bases). Germline V gene lookup returns CDR1 KGHSH and CDR2 LQKENI. Trimming stripped 1 base from V and 4 bases from J, with 11 bases between. The length of the CDR3 is 14 residues. The CDR3 DNA reads as TGTGCCAGCTCACCACTAGGGGATATATACGAGCAGTACTTC. Translated, it gives CASSPLGDIYEQYF.

This clone was found a few times. The chain uses TRBV30 and TRBJ2-4, with D hard to call. V was pared by 3 bases and J by 2 bases, with 11 bases between. CDR1 is GTSNPN, CDR2 SVGIG, per germline (reference sequence). CDR3 size: 14 residues. The CDR3 loop is CAWRTFKTKNIQYF. The CDR3 DNA sequence: TGTGCCTGGAGGACTTTTAAAACCAAAAACATTCAGTACTTC.

The rearrangement links TRBV19 to TRBJ1-1, with D maybe TRBD1 (5 bases). This CDR3 is 15 amino acids long. In germline, CDR1 is LNHDA, CDR2 SQIVND (reference sequence). With 6 bases removed from V and 8 bases from J, the gap between germline ends came to 22 bases. The CDR3 nucleotides are TGTGCCAGTAGCCTAGACAGAACGTTAATTCAAGAAGCTTTCTTT. This gives the protein CASSLDRTLIQEAFF.

The rearrangement joins TRBV4-2 to TRBJ2-5; 7 positions agree with TRBD2. Germline-derived CDR1 and CDR2 are LGHNA and YNFKEQ. The CDR3 length is 13 residues. The trim removed 0 bases at V and 7 bases at J, leaving 2 bases unmatched. CDR3 nucleotides: TGTGCCAGCAGCCAAGATTTAGCGGGGACCCAGTACTTC. Its translation: CASSQDLAGTQYF.

The chain recombines TRBV2 with TRBJ2-3, with 10 bases matching TRBD1. Trimming cost V 7 bases and J 6 bases; bases outside gene matches: 7. Germline V gives CDR1 SNHLY, CDR2 FYNNEI. The CDR3 totals 14 residues. The DNA of the CDR3 is TGTGCCAGCACTTGGACAGGGGGAGCTGATACGCAGTATTTT. Translated, it gives CASTWTGGADTQYF. Full variable domain (rest looked up from reference TRBV2 and TRBJ2-3): EPEVTQTPSHQVTQMGQEVILRCVPISNHLYFYWYRQILGQKVEFLVSFYNNEISEKSEIFDDQFSVERPDGSNFTLKIRSTKLEDSAMYFCASTWTGGADTQYFGPGTRLTVL.

The gene calls are TRBV6-5 and TRBJ2-1, with D unclear. The CDR3 has 15 residues. Trimming removed 0 bases at V and 1 base at J, with 7 bases between. Germline V gene lookup returns CDR1 MNHEY and CDR2 SVGAGI. The CDR3 spells CASSYSVGSYNEQFF. The DNA for the CDR3 is TGTGCCAGCAGTTACTCGGTCGGGTCCTACAATGAGCAGTTCTTC.

A single count supports this clone. This rearrangement joins TRBV24-1 to TRBJ2-1; D is perhaps TRBD1 (6 bases). V lost 2 bases to trimming and J lost 5 bases, with 9 bases between them. The CDR3 is 14 residues long. Per the germline V gene, CDR1 is KGHDR and CDR2 is SFDVKD. The CDR3 sequence: CATSDWDTNNEQFF. The CDR3 nucleotides are TGTGCCACCAGTGATTGGGACACAAACAATGAGCAGTTCTTC.

The V gene is TRBV19, the J gene TRBJ2-3; TRBD1 matches 8 bases. Per the germline V gene, CDR1 is LNHDA and CDR2 is SQIVND (reference sequence). J lost 1 base, V lost 5 bases, and 8 bases had no gene match. The CDR3 is made up of 16 amino acids. In nucleotides, the CDR3 is TGTGCCAGTAGTCCCACCGACAGGGGAGGCACAGATACGCAGTATTTT. It is translated as CASSPTDRGGTDTQYF.

This chain links TRBV28 with TRBJ2-7; 10 nucleotides align to TRBD1. This CDR3 has 14 residues. V dropped 5 bases and J dropped 4; count of bases not matched to a gene: 5. In germline, CDR1 is MDHEN, CDR2 SYDVKM. DNA for the CDR3: TGTGCCAGCAGTCAGCAGGACAGGGGGTACGAGCAGTACTTC. Encoded protein: CASSQQDRGYEQYF.

The chain joins TRBV5-1 to TRBJ1-1, with 8 bases fitting TRBD1. The CDR3 sequence is 13 residues long. Germline V lookup: CDR1 SGHRS, CDR2 YFSETQ. J gave up 4 bases and V 4 bases, and 3 bases lay outside the gene matches. The CDR3 region is CASSQGAGTEAFF. In DNA form, the CDR3 reads TGCGCCAGCAGCCAGGGGGCCGGCACTGAAGCTTTCTTT.

The genes are TRBV10-2 and TRBJ2-5; 9 positions agree with TRBD1. The CDR3 totals 14 residues. Germline CDR1 is WSHSY and CDR2 is SAAADI. V was pared by 7 bases and J by 3 bases, with 6 bases of the junction left unmatched. The CDR3 here is CASTLQGAKETQYF. The CDR3 DNA reads TGCGCCAGCACCCTACAGGGGGCGAAAGAGACCCAGTACTTC.

The chain is built from TRBV7-9 and TRBJ1-1; the D is unclear. Germline CDR1 and CDR2: SEHNR and FQNEAQ (reference sequence). Trimming removed 1 base at V and 0 bases at J, with 9 bases between. The CDR3 length is 15 residues. The CDR3: CASSLDERVNTEAFF. Written as DNA, the CDR3 is TGTGCCAGCAGCTTAGATGAGAGGGTGAACACTGAAGCTTTCTTT.

This clone showed up just a few times. The chain joins TRBV9 to TRBJ2-1, with 9 bases lining up with TRBD2. There are 14 residues in the CDR3. Germline V gene lookup returns CDR1 SGDLS and CDR2 YYNGEE. Germline trimming cut 4 bases from V and 8 bases from J; bases unmatched to any gene: 7. The CDR3 spells CASSSRAGGYEQFF. For the CDR3, the DNA is TGTGCCAGCAGCTCACGGGCGGGGGGGTATGAGCAGTTCTTC. The full variable domain, in which reference TRBV9 and TRBJ2-1 provide the parts outside the CDR3, is DSGVTQTPKHLITATGQRVTLRCSPRSGDLSVYWYQQSLDQGLQFLIQYYNGEERAKGNILERFSAQQFPDLHSELNLSSLELGDSALYFCASSSRAGGYEQFFGPGTRLTVL.

V usage is TRBV11-1 and J usage is TRBJ2-3, with 7 bases that match TRBD1. The germline V gene encodes CDR1 SGHAT and CDR2 FQDESV (reference sequence). This CDR3 spans 14 amino acids. V lost 5 bases, J lost 1 base, and 3 bases stayed unmatched. CDR3 in amino acids: CASSKGTGTDTQYF. The CDR3 DNA is TGTGCCAGCAGCAAGGGGACAGGCACAGATACGCAGTATTTT.

The V gene is TRBV4-2, the J gene TRBJ1-2, with a possible D match to TRBD1 (6 bases). V was trimmed by 0 bases and J by 0 bases, leaving 14 bases between them. This CDR3 region has 17 residues. CDR1 LGHNA and CDR2 YNFKEQ come from the germline V gene. The CDR3, as DNA: TGTGCCAGCAGCCAAGATCTTCCAACAGGGACTAACTATGGCTACACCTTC. It yields the protein CASSQDLPTGTNYGYTF.

With regard to this clone: At one end the junction does not follow the germline gene, possibly because of a read error. This chain uses TRBV13 with TRBJ2-2; a possible D gene is TRBD1 (6 bases). From germline, CDR1 is PRHDT and CDR2 FYEKMQ (reference sequence). The CDR3 sequence is 15 residues long. This chain's CDR3 is CASSLMGARSGKLFF. As DNA, the CDR3 is TGTGCCAGCAGCCTGATGGGGGCGCGGTCCGGGAAGCTGTTTTTT.

This clone has only one observation. The V and J genes are TRBV7-9 and TRBJ1-4; maybe TRBD1 (6 bases). The CDR3 extends over 14 amino acids. Trimming left V 1 base short and J 5 bases short, with 8 bases between. Germline CDR1 reads SEHNR; CDR2 reads FQNEAQ (reference sequence). CDR3 nucleotide sequence: TGTGCCAGCAGCTTAGGGCAGGGGAATGAAAAACTGTTTTTT. Its protein is CASSLGQGNEKLFF.

The chain is built from TRBV15 and TRBJ1-5; 7 nucleotides align to TRBD1. The CDR3 totals 17 residues. CDR1 and CDR2 from the germline V gene are LNHNV and YYDKDF (reference sequence). V trimming: 2 bases; J trimming: 0 bases; junction bases outside the gene matches: 7. The CDR3 sequence is CATSRSEGAGSNQPQHF. The CDR3 DNA reads as TGTGCCACCAGCAGATCAGAGGGGGCGGGTAGCAATCAGCCCCAGCATTTT. The variable domain in full, completed from reference TRBV15 and TRBJ1-5, reads DAMVIQNPRYQVTQFGKPVTLSCSQTLNHNVMYWYQQKSSQAPKLLFHYYDKDFNNEADTPDNFQSRRPNTSFCFLDIRSPGLGDTAMYLCATSRSEGAGSNQPQHFGDGTRLSIL.

The V gene is TRBV7-3, the J gene TRBJ2-3; 8 nucleotides match TRBD2. Germline CDR1 SGHTA, CDR2 FQGTGA. Trimming took 4 bases from V and 0 from J; bases not matched to a gene: 0. This CDR3 comprises 14 residues. In DNA form, the CDR3 reads TGTGCCAGCAGCTCTAGCGGGAGCACAGATACGCAGTATTTT. Encoded protein: CASSSSGSTDTQYF. Variable domain in full (rest from reference TRBV7-3 and TRBJ2-3): GAGVSQTPSNKVTEKGKYVELRCDPISGHTALYWYRQSLGQGPEFLIYFQGTGAADDSGLPNDRFFAVRPEGSVSTLKIQRTERGDSAVYLCASSSSGSTDTQYFGPGTRLTVL.

V and J are TRBV10-2 and TRBJ1-6, with D unresolved. The germline V gene has CDR1 WSHSY and CDR2 SAAADI. CDR3 length equals 15 residues. Trimming pared 5 bases from V and 0 bases from J, leaving 8 bases between. In DNA, the CDR3 is TGCGCCAGCAGTCCTCTTCTCTCCTATAATTCACCCCTCCACTTT. Amino acids: CASSPLLSYNSPLHF.

CDR3 DNA sequence: TGTGCCAGCAGCCTCAATCCTTTACTAGCGGGGGTCACAGATACGCAGTATTTT. This translates into CASSLNPLLAGVTDTQYF. V and J are TRBV9 and TRBJ2-3, with TRBD2 matching 11 bases. CDR3 length: 18 amino acids. Germline V CDR1 and CDR2: SGDLS, YYNGEE. Trimming removed 4 bases from V and 2 bases from J; junction bases left unmatched: 12.

The chain recombines TRBV10-1 with TRBJ1-1; D may be TRBD1 (6 bases). V lost 8 bases and J lost 4, with 14 bases in between. CDR3 length equals 13 residues. Germline assignment: CDR1 WNHNN and CDR2 SYGVQD (reference sequence). Here the CDR3 reads CASSLGGPTEAFF. The CDR3 DNA reads as TGCGCCAGCTCCTTGGGGGGGCCCACTGAAGCTTTCTTT.